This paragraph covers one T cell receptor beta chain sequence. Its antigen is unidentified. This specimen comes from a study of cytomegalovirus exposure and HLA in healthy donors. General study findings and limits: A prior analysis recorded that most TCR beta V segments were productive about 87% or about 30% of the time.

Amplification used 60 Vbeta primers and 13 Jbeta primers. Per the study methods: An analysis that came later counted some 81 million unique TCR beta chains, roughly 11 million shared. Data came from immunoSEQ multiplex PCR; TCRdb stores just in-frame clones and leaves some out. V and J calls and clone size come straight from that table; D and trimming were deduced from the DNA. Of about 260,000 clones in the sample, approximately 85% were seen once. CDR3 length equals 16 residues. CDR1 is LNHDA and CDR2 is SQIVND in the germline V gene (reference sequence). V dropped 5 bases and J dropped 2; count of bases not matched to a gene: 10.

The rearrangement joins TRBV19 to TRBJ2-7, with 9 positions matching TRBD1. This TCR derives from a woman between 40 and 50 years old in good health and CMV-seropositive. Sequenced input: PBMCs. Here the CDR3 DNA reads TGTGCCAGTAGTTCCCAAGGGGGACAGGGCGCCTACGAGCAGTACTTC. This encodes CASSSQGGQGAYEQYF.